The present T cell receptor (beta chain) was sequenced within a study of beta chain features in type 1 diabetes. The study, taken as a whole, reports: In every one of the four CD4+ subsets, TCRB CDR3s were moderately but significantly shorter in Type 1 diabetes patients. Short templates might get an advantage during PCR, and this would be equal in patients and controls.

Germline V CDR1 and CDR2: MNHEY, SMNVEV (reference sequence). The CDR3 totals 14 residues. The V end lost 6 bases, the J end lost 0 bases, and 8 bases lay between the germline ends. This clone was seen a handful of times. As yet, its antigen is unknown. Every bit of the isolated RNA underwent reverse transcription, so sequencing read expressed TCRB transcripts. The table came from immunoSEQ multiplex PCR; TCRdb's copy has only in-frame clones and leaves some out. The sample lists 250,000 to 300,000 clones, 13% to 15% occurring once. The TCR comes from a man aged 30 to 39 with type 1 diabetes. Sequencing was done on a sample of naive CD4+ T cells from blood. V and J are TRBV27 and TRBJ1-4; D may be TRBD1 (5 bases). The CDR3 is CASSPTATNEKLFF. The CDR3 nucleotides are TGTGCCAGCAGCCCGACAGCAACTAATGAAAAACTGTTTTTT.